A single sample is the source of the 32 T cell receptor beta chains below, sequenced in a study of blood T cell repertoires in COVID-19. This table comes from immunoSEQ multiplex PCR, and its TCRdb copy is limited to in-frame clones, with some not included. The sample carries about 670,000 clones, 70% to 90% recorded once. Sequencing used peripheral blood. These TCRs come from a woman under 30 with acute or convalescent COVID-19.

This clone was seen a single time. V gene TRBV19 combines with J gene TRBJ1-2; tentative D call: TRBD1 (5 bases). Germline V gives CDR1 LNHDA, CDR2 SQIVND (reference sequence). The V end lost 3 bases, the J end lost 4 bases, and 15 bases lay between the germline ends. There are 15 residues in the CDR3. CDR3 amino acids: CASSIRQGGSYGYTF. Here the CDR3 DNA reads TGTGCCAGTAGTATTAGGCAGGGAGGATCCTATGGCTACACCTTC.

This chain connects TRBV4-2 to TRBJ1-3; no clear D. This CDR3 region has 13 residues. Germline assignment: CDR1 LGHNA and CDR2 YNFKEQ. V was trimmed by 3 bases and J by 9 bases, leaving 12 bases between them. The CDR3 DNA sequence: TGTGCCAGCAGCCACGAAGCACCAAGCACCATATATTTT. This gives the protein CASSHEAPSTIYF.

Comment on this clone: In the same sample, other DNA sequences code for this CDR3. The chain's CDR3 is CAWSQQGNQPQHF. In DNA form, the CDR3 reads TGTGCCTGGAGTCAACAGGGCAATCAGCCCCAGCATTTT. The chain joins TRBV30 to TRBJ1-5; D might be TRBD1 (5 bases). The V and J ends lost 2 bases and 2 bases respectively, with 7 bases between them. Germline CDR1 and CDR2: GTSNPN and SVGIG (reference sequence). The CDR3 spans 13 residues.

The DNA for the CDR3 is TGTGCCAGCAGCTACCCGACAGGGGGGGAGGAGACCCAGTACTTC. Encoded protein: CASSYPTGGEETQYF. The V and J genes are TRBV5-4 and TRBJ2-5; 9 bases are a match to TRBD1. CDR1 and CDR2 from the germline V gene are SGHNT and YYREEE (reference sequence). The ends lost 3 bases at V and 5 bases at J; junction bases unmatched: 8. This CDR3 is 15 amino acids long.

This clone appeared a single time. The V and J genes are TRBV7-2 and TRBJ2-5; D remains ambiguous. The CDR3 extends over 13 amino acids. The V end was cut by 5 bases, the J end by 5 bases, with 12 bases between. CDR1 SGHTA and CDR2 FQGNSA come from the germline V gene. CDR3 sequence: CASSKTGGETQYF. The CDR3 bases are TGTGCCAGCAGCAAGACTGGTGGGGAGACCCAGTACTTC.

The chain combines TRBV6-2 or TRBV6-3 with TRBJ2-7, with 12 bases lining up with TRBD2. The CDR3 spans 20 residues. The V gene end was trimmed by 0 bases and the J gene end by 1 base; junction bases not matched to a gene: 13. CDR1 MNHEY and CDR2 SVGEGT come from the germline V gene. CDR3 sequence (DNA): TGTGCCAGCAGTTACTCGGCGGCTAGCGGGGGGGCTTATCTGTCCTACGAGCAGTACTTC. This codes for CASSYSAASGGAYLSYEQYF.

A single count supports this clone. This chain uses TRBV19 with TRBJ1-1; 11 bases line up with TRBD1. The CDR3 contains 15 residues. J lost 8 bases, V lost 5 bases, and 10 bases had no gene match. Germline lookup yields CDR1 LNHDA and CDR2 SQIVND (reference sequence). DNA for the CDR3: TGTGCCAGTAGTCCCAGAGCGGGACAGGGGGGAGAAGCTTTCTTT. It encodes CASSPRAGQGGEAFF. The full variable domain, completed using reference TRBV19 and TRBJ1-1, is DGGITQSPKYLFRKEGQNVTLSCEQNLNHDAMYWYRQDPGQGLRLIYYSQIVNDFQKGDIAEGYSVSREKKESFPLTVTSAQKNPTAFYLCASSPRAGQGGEAFFGQGTRLTVV.

V and J are TRBV18 and TRBJ1-5; D is unclear. Germline values: CDR1 KGHSH, CDR2 LQKENI. The CDR3 is 16 residues long. The V and J ends lost 1 base and 1 base respectively, with 11 bases between them. Here the CDR3 DNA reads TGTGCCAGCTCACCACTGGCAAGCGGGAGCAATCAGCCCCAGCATTTT. Translation: CASSPLASGSNQPQHF.

The rearrangement uses TRBV2 and TRBJ1-1, with 7 bases that match TRBD1. The germline CDR1 and CDR2 sequences are SNHLY and FYNNEI. Trimming at V came to 5 bases and at J to 6 bases, leaving 6 bases not matched to a gene. There are 13 residues in the CDR3. This chain's CDR3 is CASSPTGSPEAFF. The CDR3 DNA reads TGTGCCAGCAGTCCGACAGGGTCTCCTGAAGCTTTCTTT.

CDR3 DNA: TGTGCCAGCTCGCCGGGTCAGCCTTTGGAAAAACTGTTTTTT. It yields the protein CASSPGQPLEKLFF. The V gene is TRBV18, the J gene TRBJ1-4; D call uncertain. The CDR3 length is 14 residues. The V and J ends lost 6 bases and 8 bases respectively, with 16 bases between them. Per the germline V gene, CDR1 is KGHSH and CDR2 is LQKENI.

This clone was counted once. J is TRBJ1-1 and V is TRBV18; 11 bases match TRBD1. The CDR3 is made up of 16 amino acids. J gave up 0 bases and V 2 bases, and 2 bases lay outside the gene matches. Germline V gives CDR1 KGHSH, CDR2 LQKENI. The CDR3, as DNA: TGTGCCAGCTCACCAACGGACAGGGGGCTGAACACTGAAGCTTTCTTT. Amino acid sequence: CASSPTDRGLNTEAFF.

The chain links TRBV30 to TRBJ1-1, with unresolved D. The V gene lost 4 bases and the J gene lost 10 bases, with 16 bases spanning the gap. The CDR3 is 12 residues long. In germline, CDR1 is GTSNPN, CDR2 SVGIG (reference sequence). The DNA for the CDR3 is TGTGCCTGGAACAGTGGCCCCCCCCCAGCTTTCTTT. Its translation: CAWNSGPPPAFF.

This sequence joins TRBV30 and TRBJ1-1; D unresolved. V dropped 0 bases and J dropped 0 bases, with 5 bases sitting between them. Germline CDR1 and CDR2: GTSNPN and SVGIG (reference sequence). The CDR3 runs 13 residues. This chain's CDR3 is CAWSVLVNTEAFF. The CDR3 DNA reads TGTGCCTGGAGTGTATTAGTGAACACTGAAGCTTTCTTT. Complete variable domain (other parts from reference TRBV30 and TRBJ1-1): SQTIHQWPATLVQPVGSPLSLECTVEGTSNPNLYWYRQAAGRGLQLLFYSVGIGQISSEVPQNLSASRPQDRQFILSSKKLLLSDSGFYLCAWSVLVNTEAFFGQGTRLTVV.

This clone turned up a few times. This chain links TRBV6-4 with TRBJ2-2; D is undetermined. V lost 3 bases and J lost 2, with 10 bases in between. This CDR3 region has 15 residues. From germline, CDR1 is MRHNA and CDR2 SNTAGT. The chain's CDR3 is CASSDGSGNTGELFF. The CDR3 nucleotides read TGTGCCAGCAGTGATGGGTCAGGAAACACCGGGGAGCTGTTTTTT.

The chain has TRBV25-1 and TRBJ2-1; the match to TRBD2 covers 12 bases. Germline V CDR1 and CDR2: MGHDK, SYGVNS. J lost 6 bases, V lost 8 bases, and 5 bases had no gene match. The CDR3 consists of 14 residues. The CDR3 nucleotides are TGTGCCAGCGAGCTAGCGGGGGGGCGCAATGAGCAGTTCTTC. It yields the protein CASELAGGRNEQFF.

J is TRBJ1-1 and V is TRBV7-3; D ambiguous. Trimming shortened V by 2 bases and J by 1 base, and 5 bases separated the two germline ends. The CDR3 is 13 amino acids. The V gene's germline CDR1 is SGHTA and CDR2 FQGTGA. As DNA, the CDR3 is TGTGCCAGCAGCTTAGGGCAGAACACTGAAGCTTTCTTT. Translating gives CASSLGQNTEAFF.

The rearrangement links TRBV21-1 to TRBJ1-6; no DNA check was done on the table's D call, TRBD1. TRBV21-1 is flagged as a pseudogene. The CDR3 sequence is 15 residues long. In nucleotides, the CDR3 is TGTGCCAGCAGCAAGGTGGACAGGGGTGGATCACCCCTCCACTTT. Translated, it gives CASSKVDRGGSPLHF.

V gene TRBV30 combines with J gene TRBJ2-4; perhaps TRBD2 as D (5 bases). Per the germline V gene, CDR1 is GTSNPN and CDR2 is SVGIG (reference sequence). Trimming pared 0 bases from V and 7 bases from J, leaving 7 bases between. The CDR3 is made up of 12 amino acids. The CDR3 DNA reads as TGTGCCTGGAGTGTAACGGGGAACATTCAGTACTTC. Translating it yields CAWSVTGNIQYF.

Concerning this clone itself: Other DNA sequences in the same sample also yield this CDR3. The chain couples TRBV9 to TRBJ1-1; possibly TRBD1 for D (6 bases). CDR1 and CDR2 from the germline V gene are SGDLS and YYNGEE. With 5 bases removed from V and 5 bases from J, the gap between germline ends came to 10 bases. The CDR3 length is 12 residues. The CDR3, as DNA: TGTGCCAGCAGTCTTACAGGGACTGAAGCTTTCTTT. Translating it yields CASSLTGTEAFF.

The V and J genes are TRBV7-2 and TRBJ1-4, with D possibly TRBD1 on 6 matching bases. The V end was cut by 2 bases, the J end by 2 bases, with 15 bases between. Germline loops: CDR1 SGHTA, CDR2 FQGNSA. This CDR3 is built from 17 residues. The CDR3 region is CASSLRGSVSTNEKLFF. CDR3 nucleotides: TGTGCCAGCAGCTTAAGGGGGTCGGTGAGCACTAATGAAAAACTGTTTTTT.

This clone showed up just once. J is TRBJ1-3 and V is TRBV29-1; D unresolved. CDR1 SQVTM and CDR2 ANQGSEA come from the germline V gene. The V gene lost 4 bases and the J gene lost 0 bases, with 7 bases spanning the gap. The CDR3 covers 13 residues. CDR3 DNA sequence: TGCAGCGTTGCGGCGGCCTCTGGAAACACCATATATTTT. It codes for CSVAAASGNTIYF. Full variable domain (outside the CDR3, taken from reference TRBV29-1 and TRBJ1-3): SAVISQKPSRDICQRGTSLTIQCQVDSQVTMMFWYRQQPGQSLTLIATANQGSEATYESGFVIDKFPISRPNLTFSTLTVSNMSPEDSSIYLCSVAAASGNTIYFGEGSWLTVV.

The CDR3 here is CASTLAGPYNEQFF. The CDR3, as DNA: TGTGCCAGCACCCTAGCGGGACCCTACAATGAGCAGTTCTTC. The chain has TRBV5-6 and TRBJ2-1; 9 bases are a match to TRBD2. The CDR3 has 14 amino acids. Germline V gene sequence: CDR1 SGHDT, CDR2 YYEEEE. The J segment lost 2 bases and the V segment lost 6 bases, leaving 3 bases of the junction unmatched.

The J gene is TRBJ1-2, the V gene TRBV7-9; TRBD1 matches 9 bases. The V gene end was trimmed by 2 bases and the J gene end by 8 bases; junction bases not matched to a gene: 6. The CDR3 covers 14 residues. CDR1 SEHNR and CDR2 FQNEAQ come from the germline V gene (reference sequence). CDR3 sequence: CASSLPGTGSGYTF. CDR3 DNA: TGTGCCAGCAGCTTACCCGGGACAGGGAGCGGCTACACCTTC.

The chain recombines TRBV4-1 with TRBJ2-7, with TRBD1 matching 9 bases. Trimming took 0 bases from V and 1 from J; bases not matched to a gene: 7. The CDR3 is made up of 17 amino acids. The germline V gene has CDR1 MGHRA and CDR2 YSYEKL. CDR3 loop: CASSQDLQTGGSYEQYF. For the CDR3, the DNA is TGCGCCAGCAGCCAAGATCTTCAGACAGGGGGGTCCTACGAGCAGTACTTC.

Here the CDR3 DNA reads TGTGCCAGCAGAGACAAATGGGACTATGGCTACACCTTC. This codes for CASRDKWDYGYTF. J is TRBJ1-2 and V is TRBV19; D not certain. Germline V gene lookup returns CDR1 LNHDA and CDR2 SQIVND (reference sequence). This CDR3 is 13 amino acids long. Trimming took off 9 bases at V and 3 bases at J, with 14 bases between the two ends. The full variable domain, in which reference TRBV19 and TRBJ1-2 provide the parts outside the CDR3, is DGGITQSPKYLFRKEGQNVTLSCEQNLNHDAMYWYRQDPGQGLRLIYYSQIVNDFQKGDIAEGYSVSREKKESFPLTVTSAQKNPTAFYLCASRDKWDYGYTFGSGTRLTVV.

This chain connects TRBV27 to TRBJ2-7; tentatively, D is TRBD1 (6 bases). The CDR3 is 14 amino acids. Trimming pared 6 bases from V and 2 bases from J, leaving 14 bases between. CDR1 MNHEY and CDR2 SMNVEV come from the germline V gene (reference sequence). The CDR3 sequence: CASRRQAFTYEQYF. CDR3 nucleotides: TGTGCCAGCAGAAGACAGGCCTTTACCTACGAGCAGTACTTC.

This chain uses TRBV7-2 with TRBJ2-2; 7 bases line up with TRBD2. Germline V lookup: CDR1 SGHTA, CDR2 FQGNSA. V dropped 2 bases and J dropped 8; count of bases not matched to a gene: 11. The CDR3 has 16 amino acids. The CDR3 region has the DNA TGTGCCAGCAGCTTATTGGTAGACCCGGGGGGTGGGGAGCTGTTTTTT. It specifies CASSLLVDPGGGELFF.

This chain links TRBV6-5 with TRBJ1-1; 7 nucleotides align to TRBD1. V gave up 7 bases and J gave up 5 bases; unmatched junction bases: 10. The CDR3 loop spans 14 amino acids. Germline-derived CDR1 and CDR2 are MNHEY and SVGAGI. In nucleotides, the CDR3 is TGTGCCAGCACCCCGAGACAGGGTCGAACTGAAGCTTTCTTT. It encodes CASTPRQGRTEAFF.

This clone was seen a few times. V gene TRBV28 combines with J gene TRBJ1-4; weak D call: TRBD1 (5 bases). Germline lookup yields CDR1 MDHEN and CDR2 SYDVKM. CDR3 length equals 14 residues. Trimming left V 6 bases short and J 3 bases short, with 11 bases between. Written as DNA, the CDR3 is TGTGCCAGCAGCCAAGCAGGGCCTAATGAAAAACTGTTTTTT. Translation: CASSQAGPNEKLFF.

The chain links TRBV28 to TRBJ2-2; possible D gene TRBD2, 5 bases. The CDR3 runs 17 residues. In germline, CDR1 is MDHEN, CDR2 SYDVKM. V lost 3 bases to trimming and J lost 1 base, with 15 bases between them. The CDR3 DNA follows: TGTGCCAGCAGTTTGGATATGAGCGGCAGGAACACCGGGGAGCTGTTTTTT. This gives the protein CASSLDMSGRNTGELFF.

The chain carries TRBV25-1 and TRBJ2-5; D possibly corresponds to TRBD2 (6 bases). The CDR3 is made up of 16 amino acids. Germline lookup yields CDR1 MGHDK and CDR2 SYGVNS. V dropped 2 bases and J dropped 5 bases, with 18 bases sitting between them. DNA for the CDR3: TGTGCCAGCAGTGAACTGGCGGGGATACATACGGAGACCCAGTACTTC. This sequence encodes CASSELAGIHTETQYF.

The genes are TRBV6-5 and TRBJ1-2; D is uncertain. The CDR3 is 12 residues long. Germline CDR1 MNHEY, CDR2 SVGAGI. V was shortened by 4 bases and J by 8 bases, with 11 bases between the two germline ends. The CDR3 coding sequence is TGTGCCAGCAGTTCCGACCCGGGGGGCTACACCTTC. Encoded protein: CASSSDPGGYTF.